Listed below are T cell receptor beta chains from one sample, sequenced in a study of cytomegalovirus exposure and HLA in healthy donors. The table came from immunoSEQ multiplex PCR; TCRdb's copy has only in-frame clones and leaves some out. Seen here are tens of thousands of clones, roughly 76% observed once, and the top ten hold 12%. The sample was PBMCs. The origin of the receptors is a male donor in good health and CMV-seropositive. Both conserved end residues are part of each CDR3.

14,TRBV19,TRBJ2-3,CASRPDRAGDTQYF
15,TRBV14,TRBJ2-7,CASSPYRGLAHEQYF
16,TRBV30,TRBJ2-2,CAWSPPAGGHTGELFF
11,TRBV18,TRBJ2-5,CASSSGETQYF
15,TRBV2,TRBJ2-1,CASMFGGRAYNEQFF
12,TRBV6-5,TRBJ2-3,CASRGSLDTQYF
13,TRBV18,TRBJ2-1,CASSPNRGNEQFF
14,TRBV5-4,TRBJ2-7,CASSHRTGGNEQYF
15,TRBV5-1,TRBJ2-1,CASTPLAGGQDEQFF
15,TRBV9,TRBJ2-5,CASSVGLAGEETQYF
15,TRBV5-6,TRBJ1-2,CASSLGGLSGPGYTF
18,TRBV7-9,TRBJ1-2,CSSSLLLGQTPSEGGYTF
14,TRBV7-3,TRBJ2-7,CASSLTGTGPEQYF
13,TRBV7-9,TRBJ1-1,CASSSTGLTEAFF
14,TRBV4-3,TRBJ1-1,CASRDRYLNTEAFF
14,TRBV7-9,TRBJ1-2,CASTRRGVDYGYTF
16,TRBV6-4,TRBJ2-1,CAISEGTSGYYNEQFF
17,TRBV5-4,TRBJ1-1,CASSSGTGGATDTEAFF
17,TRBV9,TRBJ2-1,CASSVTTGGSSYNEQFF
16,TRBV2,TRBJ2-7,CASSGAGQYGRYEQYF
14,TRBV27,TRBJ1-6,CASSAGMWSSPLHF
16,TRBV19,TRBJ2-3,CASSLSTSGGWDTQYF
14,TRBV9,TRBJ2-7,CASSNGDSSYEQYF
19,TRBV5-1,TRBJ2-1,CASSPLAGQGMMAYNEQFF
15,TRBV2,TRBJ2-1,CASRSGFSSYNEQFF
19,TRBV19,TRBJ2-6,CASSQGRQGRDSGANVLTF
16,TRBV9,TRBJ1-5,CASSVADRGLNQPQHF
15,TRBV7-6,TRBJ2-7,CASSRRLEKRHEQYF
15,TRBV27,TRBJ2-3,CASSTQGAVADTQYF
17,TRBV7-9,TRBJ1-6,CASSRYSLQDGNSPLHF
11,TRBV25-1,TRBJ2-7,CASSGNYEQYF
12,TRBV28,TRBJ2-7,CAAQDSAYEQYF
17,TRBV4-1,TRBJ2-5,CASSRYKGQGTGETQYF
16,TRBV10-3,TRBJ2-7,CAISEFPRTGLPEQYF
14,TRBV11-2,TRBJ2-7,CASRGGVGVYEQYF
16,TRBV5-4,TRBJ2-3,CASRESLGGSTDTQYF
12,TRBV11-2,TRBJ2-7,CASSVRVGEQYF
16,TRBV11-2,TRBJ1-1,CASSLYVTGENTEAFF
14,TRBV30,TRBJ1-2,CAWSGNLRGYGYTF
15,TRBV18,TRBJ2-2,CASSPRESSTGELFF
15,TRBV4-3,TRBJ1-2,CASSQDGGFSNGYTF
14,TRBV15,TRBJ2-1,CATSLAGGRNEQFF
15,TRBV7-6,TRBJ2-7,CASSLAWGKEYEQYF
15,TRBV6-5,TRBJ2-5,CASSRMLGFQETQYF
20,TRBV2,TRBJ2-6,CASSDLRLTVLSSGANVLTF
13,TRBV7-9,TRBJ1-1,CASSTRADTEAFF
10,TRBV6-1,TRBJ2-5,CASTRETQYF
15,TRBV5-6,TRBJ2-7,CASSSRGGLPYEQYF
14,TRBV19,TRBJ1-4,CASSMTGGEEKLFF
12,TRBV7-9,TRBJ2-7,CASSAGFYEQYF
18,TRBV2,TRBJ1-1,CASSTNKQGEKGNTEAFF
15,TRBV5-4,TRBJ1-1,CASSSGQHLNTEAFF
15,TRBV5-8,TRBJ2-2,CASRAPGANTGELFF
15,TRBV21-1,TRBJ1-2,CASSNRDRGPYGYTF
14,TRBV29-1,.,CSAARTGRSYEQYF
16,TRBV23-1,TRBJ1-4,CASSPAGTPDNEKLFF
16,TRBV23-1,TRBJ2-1,CASRISSGAKCNEQFF
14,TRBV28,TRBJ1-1,CASEGEGFYTEAFF
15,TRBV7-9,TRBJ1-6,CASSSRVPYNSPLHF
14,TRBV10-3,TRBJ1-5,CAISATGHDQPQHF